Shown below are 6 T cell receptor beta chains from a single sample sequenced in a study of control samples from healthy donors and cancer patients. Profiled with immunoSEQ multiplex PCR; TCRdb holds only in-frame clones, not every one. The table has around 110,000 clones, around 89% seen once. The sample comprised PBMCs. Receptors originate from a woman aged 45-60 years with colorectal cancer.

The rearrangement links TRBV28 to TRBJ2-1; TRBD1 is a possible D gene (6 bases). Trimming removed 7 bases at V and 1 base at J, with 17 bases between. The CDR3 is 16 amino acids. CDR1 and CDR2 (germline): MDHEN, SYDVKM. The CDR3: CASTPAGQGSYNEQFF. In DNA form, the CDR3 reads TGTGCCAGCACCCCCGCCGGGCAGGGGTCCTACAATGAGCAGTTCTTC.

This chain connects TRBV18 to TRBJ2-7; 7 bases line up with TRBD1. The CDR3 has 14 residues. Germline V CDR1 and CDR2: KGHSH, LQKENI. Trimming at V came to 5 bases and at J to 2 bases, leaving 6 bases not matched to a gene. The CDR3 spells CASSSGGLAYEQYF. The CDR3 DNA sequence: TGTGCCAGCTCATCAGGGGGATTGGCCTACGAGCAGTACTTC. The full variable domain, with the rest looked up from reference TRBV18 and TRBJ2-7, is NAGVMQNPRHLVRRRGQEARLRCSPMKGHSHVYWYRQLPEEGLKFMVYLQKENIIDESGMPKERFSAEFPKEGPSILRIQQVVRGDSAAYFCASSSGGLAYEQYFGPGTRLTVT.

V is TRBV24-1 and J is TRBJ1-4, with TRBD1 matching over 7 bases. The germline V gene encodes CDR1 KGHDR and CDR2 SFDVKD. V lost 4 bases to trimming and J lost 5 bases; unmatched junction nucleotides: 6. The CDR3 sequence is 15 residues long. CDR3 DNA: TGTGCCACCAGTGAATCGACAGGGCTAAATGAAAAACTGTTTTTT. Encoded protein: CATSESTGLNEKLFF.

A few counts support this clone. The chain joins TRBV6-5 to TRBJ2-1; D is undetermined. V lost 7 bases, J lost 4 bases, and 14 bases lay in between. This CDR3 has 14 amino acids. Germline V gene lookup returns CDR1 MNHEY and CDR2 SVGAGI. CDR3 in DNA: TGTGCCAGCACCATAAGCGTAACTTACAATGAGCAGTTCTTC. Translated, it gives CASTISVTYNEQFF.

The chain employs TRBV5-4 and TRBJ2-3, with TRBD2 matching 7 bases. The ends lost 7 bases at V and 0 bases at J; junction bases unmatched: 14. CDR3 length: 17 amino acids. Germline CDR1 SGHNT, CDR2 YYREEE (reference sequence). CDR3 sequence reads: CASAAPGAGRSTDTQYF. The CDR3 nucleotides are TGTGCCAGCGCAGCTCCCGGAGCGGGGAGAAGCACAGATACGCAGTATTTT.

This clone has only one observation. This chain connects TRBV6-5 to TRBJ1-3; 12 nucleotides align to TRBD1. Unmatched junction bases numbered 4, after V lost 6 bases and J lost 4 bases. The CDR3 has 15 residues. Germline CDR1 reads MNHEY; CDR2 reads SVGAGI. Written as DNA, the CDR3 is TGTGCCAGCAGGGGACAGGGGGCGCCGGGAAACACCATATATTTT. This sequence encodes CASRGQGAPGNTIYF.